This TCR beta chain stems from a study of blood T cell repertoires in COVID-19. Method: immunoSEQ multiplex PCR; TCRdb's copy keeps in-frame clones and lacks some. In the table there are around 190,000 clones, 70% to 90% of which are singletons. The germline V gene has CDR1 SGHRS and CDR2 YFSETQ. V was pared by 4 bases and J by 4 bases, with 4 bases of the junction left unmatched. CDR3 length: 14 amino acids. This receptor was taken from a woman aged 80 or over with acute or convalescent COVID-19. The material sequenced was peripheral blood. The V and J genes are TRBV5-1 and TRBJ2-2, with TRBD1 matching over 7 bases. This chain's CDR3 is CASSPQGTTGELFF. In DNA form, the CDR3 reads TGCGCCAGCAGCCCACAGGGGACCACCGGGGAGCTGTTTTTT.